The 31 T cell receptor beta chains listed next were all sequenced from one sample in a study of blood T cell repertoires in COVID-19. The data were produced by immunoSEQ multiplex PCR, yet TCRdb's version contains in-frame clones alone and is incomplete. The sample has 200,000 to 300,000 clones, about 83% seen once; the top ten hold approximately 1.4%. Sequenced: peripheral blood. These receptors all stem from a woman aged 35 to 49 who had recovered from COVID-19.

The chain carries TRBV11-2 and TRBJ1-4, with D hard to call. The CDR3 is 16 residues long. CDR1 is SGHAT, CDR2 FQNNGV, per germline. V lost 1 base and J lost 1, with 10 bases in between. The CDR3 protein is CASSLAPLGTNEKLFF. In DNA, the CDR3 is TGTGCCAGCAGCTTAGCTCCCCTAGGAACTAATGAAAAACTGTTTTTT.

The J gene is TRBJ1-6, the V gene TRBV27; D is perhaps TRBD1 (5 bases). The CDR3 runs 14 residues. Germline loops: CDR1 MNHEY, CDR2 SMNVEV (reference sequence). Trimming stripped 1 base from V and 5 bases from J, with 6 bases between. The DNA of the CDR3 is TGTGCCAGCAGTTTATGGGGGGATAATTCACCCCTCCACTTT. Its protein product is CASSLWGDNSPLHF.

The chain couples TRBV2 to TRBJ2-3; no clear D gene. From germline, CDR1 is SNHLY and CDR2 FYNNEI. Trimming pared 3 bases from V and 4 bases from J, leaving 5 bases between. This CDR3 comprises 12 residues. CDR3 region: CASSDSSDTQYF. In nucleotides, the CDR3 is TGTGCCAGCAGTGATAGTTCAGATACGCAGTATTTT.

The CDR3 nucleotides are TGTGCCAGCAGCGCGTTATCTGGGGCCAACGTCCTGACTTTC. Protein sequence: CASSALSGANVLTF. The V gene is TRBV3-1 (or the pseudogene TRBV3-2), the J gene TRBJ2-6; D is unresolved. The V end was cut by 5 bases, the J end by 1 base, with 6 bases between. Germline values: CDR1 LGHDT, CDR2 YNNKEL (reference sequence). The CDR3 runs 14 residues.

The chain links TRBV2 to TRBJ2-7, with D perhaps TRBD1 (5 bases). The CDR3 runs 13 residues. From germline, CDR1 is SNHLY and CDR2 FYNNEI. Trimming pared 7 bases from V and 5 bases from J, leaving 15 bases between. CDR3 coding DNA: TGTGCCAGCACCAGGGAAGTAGGTGACGAGCAGTACTTC. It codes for CASTREVGDEQYF.

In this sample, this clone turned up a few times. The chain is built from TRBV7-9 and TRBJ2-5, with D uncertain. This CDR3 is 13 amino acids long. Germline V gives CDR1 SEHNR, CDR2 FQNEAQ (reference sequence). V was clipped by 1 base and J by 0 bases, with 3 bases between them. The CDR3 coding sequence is TGTGCCAGCAGCTTAGACAACCAAGAGACCCAGTACTTC. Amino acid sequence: CASSLDNQETQYF.

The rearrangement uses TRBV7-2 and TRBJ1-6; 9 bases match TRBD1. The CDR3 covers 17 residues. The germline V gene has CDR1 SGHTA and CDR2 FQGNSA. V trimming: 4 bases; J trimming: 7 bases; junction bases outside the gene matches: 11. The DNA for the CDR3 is TGTGCCAGCAGCTCCCTAGGCCCTGGGACAGGGAATTCACCCCTCCACTTT. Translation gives CASSSLGPGTGNSPLHF.

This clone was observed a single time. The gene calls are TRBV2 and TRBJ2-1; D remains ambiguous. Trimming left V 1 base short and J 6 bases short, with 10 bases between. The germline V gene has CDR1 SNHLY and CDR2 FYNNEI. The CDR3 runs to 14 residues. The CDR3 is CASSEVRSVNEQFF. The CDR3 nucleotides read TGTGCCAGCAGTGAAGTGAGGTCAGTCAATGAGCAGTTCTTC.

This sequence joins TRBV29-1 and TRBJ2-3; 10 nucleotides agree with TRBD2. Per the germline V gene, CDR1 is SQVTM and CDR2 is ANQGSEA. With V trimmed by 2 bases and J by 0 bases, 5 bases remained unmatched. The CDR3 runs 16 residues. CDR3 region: CSVEPSGGASTDTQYF. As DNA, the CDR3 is TGCAGCGTTGAACCCAGCGGGGGGGCTAGCACAGATACGCAGTATTTT.

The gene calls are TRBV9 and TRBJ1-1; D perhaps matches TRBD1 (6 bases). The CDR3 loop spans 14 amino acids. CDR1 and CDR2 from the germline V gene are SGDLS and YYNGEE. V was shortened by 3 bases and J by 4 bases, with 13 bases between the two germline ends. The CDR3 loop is CASSARAGATEAFF. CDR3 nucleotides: TGTGCCAGCAGCGCCCGCGCAGGGGCCACTGAAGCTTTCTTT.

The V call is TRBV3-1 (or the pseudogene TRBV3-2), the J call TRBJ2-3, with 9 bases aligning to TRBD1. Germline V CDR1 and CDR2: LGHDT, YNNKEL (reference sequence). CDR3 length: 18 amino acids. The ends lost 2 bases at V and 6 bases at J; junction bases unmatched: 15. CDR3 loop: CASSQFGSRTGVPDTQYF. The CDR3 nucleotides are TGTGCCAGCAGCCAATTCGGCTCCCGGACAGGGGTTCCGGATACGCAGTATTTT.

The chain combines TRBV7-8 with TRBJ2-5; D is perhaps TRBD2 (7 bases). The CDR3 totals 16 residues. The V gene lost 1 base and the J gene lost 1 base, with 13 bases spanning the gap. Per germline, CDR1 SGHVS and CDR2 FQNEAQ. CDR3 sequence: CASSLVGGGIQETQYF. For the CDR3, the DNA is TGTGCCAGCAGCTTAGTGGGAGGGGGGATCCAAGAGACCCAGTACTTC.

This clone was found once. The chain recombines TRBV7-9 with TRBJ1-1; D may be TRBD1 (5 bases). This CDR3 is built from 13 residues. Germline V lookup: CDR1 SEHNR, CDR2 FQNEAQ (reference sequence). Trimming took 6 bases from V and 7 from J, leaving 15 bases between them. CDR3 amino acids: CASRLAGESEAFF. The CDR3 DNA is TGTGCCAGCAGACTCGCGGGGGAGAGTGAAGCTTTCTTT.

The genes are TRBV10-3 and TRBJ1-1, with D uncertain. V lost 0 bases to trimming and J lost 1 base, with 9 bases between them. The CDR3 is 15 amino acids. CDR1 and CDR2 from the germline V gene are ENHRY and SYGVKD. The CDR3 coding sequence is TGTGCCATCAGTGAGTCGGTATCGAGGAACACTGAAGCTTTCTTT. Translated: CAISESVSRNTEAFF.

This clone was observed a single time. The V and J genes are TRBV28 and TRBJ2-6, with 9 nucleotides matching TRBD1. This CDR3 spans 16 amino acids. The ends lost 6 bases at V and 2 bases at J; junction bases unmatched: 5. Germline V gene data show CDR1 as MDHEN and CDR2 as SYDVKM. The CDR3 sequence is CASRGTGWPGANVLTF. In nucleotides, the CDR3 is TGTGCCAGCAGGGGGACAGGGTGGCCTGGGGCCAACGTCCTGACTTTC.

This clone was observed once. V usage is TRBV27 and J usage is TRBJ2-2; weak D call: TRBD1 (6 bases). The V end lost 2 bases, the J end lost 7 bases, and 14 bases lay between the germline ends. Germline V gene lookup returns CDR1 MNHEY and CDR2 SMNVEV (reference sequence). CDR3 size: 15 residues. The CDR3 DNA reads TGTGCCAGCAGTTTACGACCAGGGGTTGGCGGGGAGCTGTTTTTT. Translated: CASSLRPGVGGELFF.

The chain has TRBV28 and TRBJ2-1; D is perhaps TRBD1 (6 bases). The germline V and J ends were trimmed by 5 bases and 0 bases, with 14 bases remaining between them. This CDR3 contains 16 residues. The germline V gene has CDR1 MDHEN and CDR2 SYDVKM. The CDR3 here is CASSNRQDSSYNEQFF. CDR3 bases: TGTGCCAGCAGTAACCGACAGGACAGCTCCTACAATGAGCAGTTCTTC.

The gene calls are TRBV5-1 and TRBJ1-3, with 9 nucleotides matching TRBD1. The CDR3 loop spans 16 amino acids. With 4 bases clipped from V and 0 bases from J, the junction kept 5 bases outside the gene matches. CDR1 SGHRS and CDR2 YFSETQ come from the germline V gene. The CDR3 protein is CASSDGQGISGNTIYF. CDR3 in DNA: TGCGCCAGCAGCGACGGACAGGGGATCTCTGGAAACACCATATATTTT.

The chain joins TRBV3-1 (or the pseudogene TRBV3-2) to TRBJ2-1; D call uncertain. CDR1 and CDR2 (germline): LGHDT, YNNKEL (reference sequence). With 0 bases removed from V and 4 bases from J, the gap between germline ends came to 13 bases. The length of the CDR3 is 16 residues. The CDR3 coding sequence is TGTGCCAGCAGCCAAGAGCGGTTCCTGAATTACAATGAGCAGTTCTTC. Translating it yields CASSQERFLNYNEQFF.

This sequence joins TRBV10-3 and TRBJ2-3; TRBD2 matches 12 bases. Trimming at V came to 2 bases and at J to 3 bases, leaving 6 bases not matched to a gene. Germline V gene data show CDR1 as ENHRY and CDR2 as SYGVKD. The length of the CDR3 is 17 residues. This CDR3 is CAISEPLGLAGTDTQYF. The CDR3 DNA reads TGTGCCATCAGTGAGCCCCTTGGACTAGCGGGGACAGATACGCAGTATTTT.

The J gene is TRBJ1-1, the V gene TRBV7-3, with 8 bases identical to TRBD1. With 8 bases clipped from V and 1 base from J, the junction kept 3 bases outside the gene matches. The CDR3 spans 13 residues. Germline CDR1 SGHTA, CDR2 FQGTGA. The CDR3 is CASGQGANTEAFF. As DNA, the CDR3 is TGTGCCAGCGGTCAGGGGGCGAACACTGAAGCTTTCTTT.

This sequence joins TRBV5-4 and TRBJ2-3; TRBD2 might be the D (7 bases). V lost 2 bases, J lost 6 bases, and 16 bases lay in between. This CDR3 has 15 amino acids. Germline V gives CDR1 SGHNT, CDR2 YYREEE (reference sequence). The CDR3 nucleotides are TGTGCCAGCAGCTTCAAGGAACGGGGGGCGGATACGCAGTATTTT. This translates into CASSFKERGADTQYF.

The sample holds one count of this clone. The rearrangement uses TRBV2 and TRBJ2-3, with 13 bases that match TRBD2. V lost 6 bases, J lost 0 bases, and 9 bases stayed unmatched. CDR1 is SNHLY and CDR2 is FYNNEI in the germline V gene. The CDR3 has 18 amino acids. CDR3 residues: CASRRTSGGSTSTDTQYF. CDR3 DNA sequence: TGTGCCAGCAGGAGGACTAGCGGGGGAAGTACTAGCACAGATACGCAGTATTTT.

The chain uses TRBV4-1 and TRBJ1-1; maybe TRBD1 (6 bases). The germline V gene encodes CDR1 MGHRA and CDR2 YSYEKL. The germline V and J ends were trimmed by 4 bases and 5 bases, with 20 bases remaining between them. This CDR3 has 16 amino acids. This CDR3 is CASSLGVQGRKTEAFF. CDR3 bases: TGCGCCAGCAGCCTTGGGGTACAGGGCCGAAAGACTGAAGCTTTCTTT.

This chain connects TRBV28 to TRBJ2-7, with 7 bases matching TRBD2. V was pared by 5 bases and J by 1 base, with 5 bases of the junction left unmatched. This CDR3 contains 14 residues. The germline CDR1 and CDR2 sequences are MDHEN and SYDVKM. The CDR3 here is CASSLPGGSYEQYF. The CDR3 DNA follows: TGTGCCAGCAGTCTCCCGGGGGGATCCTACGAGCAGTACTTC.

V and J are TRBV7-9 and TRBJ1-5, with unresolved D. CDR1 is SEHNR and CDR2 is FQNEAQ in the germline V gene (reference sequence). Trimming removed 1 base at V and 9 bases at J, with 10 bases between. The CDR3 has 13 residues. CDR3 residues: CASSLEPFGPQHF. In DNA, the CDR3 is TGTGCCAGCAGCTTAGAGCCGTTTGGGCCCCAGCATTTT.

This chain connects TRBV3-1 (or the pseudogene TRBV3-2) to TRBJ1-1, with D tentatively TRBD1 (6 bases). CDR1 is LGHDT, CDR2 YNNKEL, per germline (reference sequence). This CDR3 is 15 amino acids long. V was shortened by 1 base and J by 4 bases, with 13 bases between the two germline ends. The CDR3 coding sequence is TGTGCCAGCAGCCAAGGTCCACAGGGCGGCACTGAAGCTTTCTTT. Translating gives CASSQGPQGGTEAFF.

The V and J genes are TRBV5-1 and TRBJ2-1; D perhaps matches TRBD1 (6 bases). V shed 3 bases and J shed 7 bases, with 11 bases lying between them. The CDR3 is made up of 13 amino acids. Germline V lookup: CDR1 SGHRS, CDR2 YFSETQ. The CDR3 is CASSWSQGNEQFF. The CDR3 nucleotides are TGCGCCAGCAGCTGGTCCCAGGGGAATGAGCAGTTCTTC.

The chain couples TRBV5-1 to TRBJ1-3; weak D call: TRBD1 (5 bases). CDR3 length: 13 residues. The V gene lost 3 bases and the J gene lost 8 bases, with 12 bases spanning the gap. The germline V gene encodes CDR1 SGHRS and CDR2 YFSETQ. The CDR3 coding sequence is TGCGCCAGCAGCTACTCAGGGACTGACACCATATATTTT. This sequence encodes CASSYSGTDTIYF.

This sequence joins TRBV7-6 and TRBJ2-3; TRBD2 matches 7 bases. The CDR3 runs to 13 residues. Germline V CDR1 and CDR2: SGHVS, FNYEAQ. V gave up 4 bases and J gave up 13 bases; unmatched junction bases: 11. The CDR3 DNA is TGTGCCAGCAGCTCGATGAGCGGGGTGAGAAAGTATTTT. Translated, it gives CASSSMSGVRKYF.

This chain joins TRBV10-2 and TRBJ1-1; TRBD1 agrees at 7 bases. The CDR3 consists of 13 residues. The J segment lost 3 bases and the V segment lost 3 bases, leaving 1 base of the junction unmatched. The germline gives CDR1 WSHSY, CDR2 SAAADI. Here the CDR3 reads CASSDQGDTEAFF. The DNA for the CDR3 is TGCGCCAGCAGTGACCAGGGGGACACTGAAGCTTTCTTT.